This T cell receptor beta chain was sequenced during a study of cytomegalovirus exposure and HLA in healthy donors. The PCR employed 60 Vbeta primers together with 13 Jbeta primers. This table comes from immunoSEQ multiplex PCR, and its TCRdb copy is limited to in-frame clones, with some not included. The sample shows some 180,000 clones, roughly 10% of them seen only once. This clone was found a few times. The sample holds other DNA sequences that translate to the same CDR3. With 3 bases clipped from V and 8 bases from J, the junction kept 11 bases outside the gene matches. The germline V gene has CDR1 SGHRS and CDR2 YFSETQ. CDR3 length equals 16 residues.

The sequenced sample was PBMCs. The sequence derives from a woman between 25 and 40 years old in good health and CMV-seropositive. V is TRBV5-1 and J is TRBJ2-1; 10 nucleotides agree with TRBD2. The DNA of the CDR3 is TGCGCCAGCAGCTCGACTCTAGCGGGAGTCGCCGATGAGCAGTTCTTC. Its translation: CASSSTLAGVADEQFF.